This T cell receptor (beta chain) was observed in a study of CD8 T cells in Susac syndrome. General study findings and limits: The study's TCR sequencing and HLA analysis drew on a certain number of individuals. That number was acknowledged as relatively small.

V shed 4 bases and J shed 3 bases, with 9 bases lying between them. Germline CDR1 is SNHLY and CDR2 is FYNNEI. The CDR3 is made up of 14 amino acids. Sequencing of TCR beta was performed on blood CD8+ T cells and on blood CD4+ T cells. Negative isolation was used for CD8+ and CD4+ T cells and FACS enrichment for TEMRA cells. Note on this clonotype: Its antigen is currently unknown.

An amount of RNA that ranged from roughly 0.5 to 1 ug was reverse transcribed with random hexamers. The authors amplified TCR beta CDR3 across 54 Vbeta and 13 Jbeta using immunoSEQ multiplex PCR. TCRdb recomputed calls from the immunoSEQ multiplex PCR reads with MiXCR, one row per CDR3 protein. The sample carries about 190,000 distinct CDR3 sequences, about 93% recorded once. The sequence was collected from a human donor in good health. The chain joins TRBV2 to TRBJ2-2; unclear D gene. Input material: CD4+ T cells from PBMCs. Here the CDR3 DNA reads TGTGCCAGCAGTGTACCTAGAGACACCGGGGAGCTGTTTTTT. Encoded protein: CASSVPRDTGELFF.